Below are 24 T cell receptor beta chains sequenced from a single sample in a study of T cells in Graves' hyperthyroidism and ophthalmopathy. Amplification of TCR beta CDR3 regions was performed using RNA transcripts as template. The HTBI primer set drove a first-round RT-PCR of the TCR CDR3. TCRdb analysed the multiplex PCR reads with MiXCR anew, one entry per CDR3 protein. The sample contains approximately 330,000 distinct CDR3 sequences, 12% to 15% of which appear only once. Input material: blood. The receptors were sampled from a woman aged 40 to 49 with Graves' ophthalmopathy.

This clonotype was observed at least ten times. V gene TRBV29-1 combines with J gene TRBJ2-7; D not resolved. The V end lost 7 bases, the J end lost 7 bases, and 14 bases lay between the germline ends. CDR1 is SQVTM, CDR2 ANQGSEA, per germline. There are 11 residues in the CDR3. The CDR3 nucleotides are TGCAGCGCTACGACCCCTGGTGAGCAGTACTTC. Its translation: CSATTPGEQYF.

This clonotype was picked up many times. J is TRBJ1-1 and V is TRBV27, with a weak D call TRBD1 (5 bases). The CDR3 is 13 residues long. CDR1 MNHEY and CDR2 SMNVEV come from the germline V gene (reference sequence). V was trimmed by 4 bases and J by 3 bases, leaving 9 bases between them. The CDR3 sequence: CASSWGFDTEAFF. DNA for the CDR3: TGTGCCAGCAGTTGGGGGTTCGACACTGAAGCTTTCTTT.

Ten or more counts support this clonotype. The chain uses TRBV19 and TRBJ1-1; 10 bases align to TRBD1. Germline V lookup: CDR1 LNHDA, CDR2 SQIVND (reference sequence). The junction had 4 bases not matched to a gene; V was cut back by 6 bases and J by 6 bases. There are 13 residues in the CDR3. CDR3 in amino acids: CASRDRGLSEAFF. CDR3 bases: TGTGCCAGTAGAGACAGGGGGCTGTCTGAAGCTTTCTTT.

This clonotype has at least ten counts. The genes are TRBV6-2 or TRBV6-3 and TRBJ2-1; no clear D gene. Germline assignment: CDR1 MNHEY and CDR2 SVGEGT. The CDR3 is 15 amino acids. Trimming removed 4 bases from V and 7 bases from J, with 17 bases in between. The CDR3 protein is CASSFDLVVGNEQFF. The CDR3 DNA is TGTGCCAGCAGTTTCGACTTGGTCGTGGGGAATGAGCAGTTCTTC.

This clonotype was recorded many times. The chain recombines TRBV11-3 with TRBJ1-2; D call uncertain. Trimming pared 6 bases from V and 4 bases from J, leaving 21 bases between. CDR1 is SGHNT, CDR2 YENEEA, per germline. The CDR3 spans 16 residues. CDR3 nucleotides: TGTGCCAGCAGTTCTCCACGGGCCCCAGCGGGCTATGGCTACACCTTC. Translating it yields CASSSPRAPAGYGYTF.

This clonotype has ten or more counts. The chain joins TRBV20-1 to TRBJ1-2; TRBD1 might be the D (5 bases). Germline V CDR1 and CDR2: DFQATT, SNEGSKA (reference sequence). This CDR3 comprises 13 residues. V lost 5 bases to trimming and J lost 8 bases, with 18 bases between them. CDR3 sequence (DNA): TGCAGTGCTTTCGCGGGCCTCAGGGAGGGCTACACCTTC. Its translation is CSAFAGLREGYTF.

In its sample, this clonotype was seen many times. This chain uses TRBV5-1 with TRBJ2-3; D unresolved. The germline V gene has CDR1 SGHRS and CDR2 YFSETQ. This CDR3 comprises 13 residues. V shed 3 bases and J shed 5 bases, with 10 bases lying between them. CDR3: CASSSDELDTQYF. The CDR3 nucleotides are TGCGCCAGCAGCTCGGACGAGCTAGATACGCAGTATTTT.

At least ten counts were recorded for this clonotype. The CDR3 reads CASSESTGIGEAFF. The CDR3 DNA reads as TGTGCCAGCAGCGAGTCGACAGGGATCGGTGAAGCTTTCTTT. The rearrangement uses TRBV9 and TRBJ1-1; TRBD1 aligns across 7 bases. Germline lookup yields CDR1 SGDLS and CDR2 YYNGEE. Germline trimming cut 3 bases from V and 7 bases from J; bases unmatched to any gene: 9. The CDR3 sequence is 14 residues long. Combining the CDR3 with reference TRBV9 and TRBJ1-1 gives the whole variable domain DSGVTQTPKHLITATGQRVTLRCSPRSGDLSVYWYQQSLDQGLQFLIQYYNGEERAKGNILERFSAQQFPDLHSELNLSSLELGDSALYFCASSESTGIGEAFFGQGTRLTVV.

This clonotype was observed many times. The chain combines TRBV6-1 with TRBJ2-3; a possible D gene is TRBD2 (6 bases). V was pared by 7 bases and J by 5 bases, with 16 bases between. CDR3 length equals 14 residues. Germline CDR1 MNHNS, CDR2 SASEGT. CDR3 protein: CASKVGGGIDTQYF. The DNA of the CDR3 is TGTGCCAGCAAGGTTGGGGGAGGTATAGATACGCAGTATTTT.

This clonotype was seen repeatedly, ten times or more. The chain recombines TRBV5-5 with TRBJ2-7; either TRBD1 or TRBD2 may fit D (5 bases each). CDR3 size: 14 residues. CDR1 is SGHKS and CDR2 is YYEKEE in the germline V gene (reference sequence). Trimming cost V 6 bases and J 2 bases, with 15 bases left between them. CDR3 in DNA: TGTGCCAGCACGACACGTGGGACGGCCTACGAGCAGTACTTC. Its protein is CASTTRGTAYEQYF.

This clonotype was recorded many times. The rearrangement joins TRBV25-1 to TRBJ2-1, with 10 bases that match TRBD2. The junction had 14 bases not matched to a gene; V was cut back by 7 bases and J by 5 bases. Per the germline V gene, CDR1 is MGHDK and CDR2 is SYGVNS. CDR3 length: 17 amino acids. Here the CDR3 DNA reads TGTGCCAGCACGAACTCCCGAGCGGGAGGGGGGCACAATGAGCAGTTCTTC. This gives the protein CASTNSRAGGGHNEQFF. The full variable domain, in which reference TRBV25-1 and TRBJ2-1 provide the parts outside the CDR3, is EADIYQTPRYLVIGTGKKITLECSQTMGHDKMYWYQQDPGMELHLIHYSYGVNSTEKGDLSSESTVSRIRTEHFPLTLESARPSHTSQYLCASTNSRAGGGHNEQFFGPGTRLTVL.

This clonotype occurred many times. The chain employs TRBV6-5 and TRBJ2-2; D perhaps matches TRBD2 (5 bases). Trimming removed 0 bases from V and 1 base from J, with 9 bases in between. CDR1 is MNHEY and CDR2 is SVGAGI in the germline V gene. The CDR3 loop spans 16 amino acids. As DNA, the CDR3 is TGTGCCAGCAGTTACTCAGCACTAGAGAACACCGGGGAGCTGTTTTTT. Encoded protein: CASSYSALENTGELFF.

This clonotype was counted many times. This chain joins TRBV20-1 and TRBJ2-5, with a possible D match to TRBD1 (6 bases). The CDR3 length is 14 residues. Trimming took 3 bases from V and 2 from J, leaving 13 bases between them. Per germline, CDR1 DFQATT and CDR2 SNEGSKA (reference sequence). The CDR3 DNA sequence: TGCAGTGCTAGGGTAGGGGGAAGTCAAGAGACCCAGTACTTC. Translated, it gives CSARVGGSQETQYF.

This clonotype was counted ten times or more. This chain links TRBV30 with TRBJ1-2; D might be TRBD1 (6 bases). The CDR3 loop spans 12 amino acids. Germline V gene sequence: CDR1 GTSNPN, CDR2 SVGIG (reference sequence). V was trimmed by 4 bases and J by 8 bases, leaving 14 bases between them. The CDR3 sequence is CAWNNWDTGYTF. The CDR3, as DNA: TGTGCCTGGAATAATTGGGACACCGGCTACACCTTC. The variable domain in full, completed from reference TRBV30 and TRBJ1-2, reads SQTIHQWPATLVQPVGSPLSLECTVEGTSNPNLYWYRQAAGRGLQLLFYSVGIGQISSEVPQNLSASRPQDRQFILSSKKLLLSDSGFYLCAWNNWDTGYTFGSGTRLTVV.

This clonotype was picked up many times. The chain recombines TRBV2 with TRBJ2-7; no clear D gene. The CDR3 spans 15 residues. The germline gives CDR1 SNHLY, CDR2 FYNNEI. V lost 0 bases to trimming and J lost 2 bases, with 11 bases between them. CDR3 amino acids: CASSEALVKTYEQYF. The CDR3, as DNA: TGTGCCAGCAGTGAAGCGCTCGTCAAGACCTACGAGCAGTACTTC.

A few counts support this clonotype. For the CDR3, the DNA is TGCAGCGTTGCAGGGGGCGGTAGCTATGGCTACACCTTC. Protein: CSVAGGGSYGYTF. This rearrangement joins TRBV29-1 to TRBJ1-2, with TRBD1 matching over 8 bases. With V trimmed by 4 bases and J by 4 bases, 5 bases remained unmatched. Germline V gene sequence: CDR1 SQVTM, CDR2 ANQGSEA. The CDR3 covers 13 residues.

The V and J genes are TRBV19 and TRBJ1-2; D is perhaps TRBD1 (6 bases). This CDR3 is 14 amino acids long. The germline gives CDR1 LNHDA, CDR2 SQIVND (reference sequence). The V and J ends lost 4 bases and 5 bases respectively, with 14 bases between them. CDR3 protein: CASSRKGQFYGYTF. The CDR3 bases are TGTGCCAGTAGTAGAAAAGGACAGTTTTATGGCTACACCTTC.

This clonotype was recorded a few times. The V gene is TRBV20-1, the J gene TRBJ2-3; D is possibly TRBD1 (6 bases). The germline V gene has CDR1 DFQATT and CDR2 SNEGSKA (reference sequence). V was cut by 5 bases and J by 11 bases, with 26 bases left in between. The CDR3 contains 15 residues. Written as DNA, the CDR3 is TGCAGTGCTGAAGCACCACCGTCCGGACAGTTGGGGCAGTATTTT. It encodes CSAEAPPSGQLGQYF.

There are many counts of this clonotype. This chain connects TRBV11-2 to TRBJ2-1, with a weak D call TRBD2 (6 bases). This CDR3 contains 15 residues. Trimming stripped 5 bases from V and 4 bases from J, with 15 bases between. CDR1 and CDR2 from the germline V gene are SGHAT and FQNNGV. This CDR3 is CASSNSGGTYNEQFF. CDR3 sequence (DNA): TGTGCCAGCAGCAACAGTGGGGGGACTTACAATGAGCAGTTCTTC.

This clonotype was counted at least ten times. This chain connects TRBV20-1 to TRBJ2-7, with 7 bases matching TRBD1. J was trimmed by 3 bases and V by 3 bases; bases with no gene match: 5. Germline CDR1 DFQATT, CDR2 SNEGSKA (reference sequence). There are 13 residues in the CDR3. The CDR3 is CSASLTGDYEQYF. CDR3 coding DNA: TGCAGTGCTAGCCTCACAGGGGACTACGAGCAGTACTTC.

This clonotype appeared many times. The V call is TRBV20-1, the J call TRBJ2-3; 8 nucleotides match TRBD1. There are 15 residues in the CDR3. CDR1 and CDR2 from the germline V gene are DFQATT and SNEGSKA (reference sequence). J lost 6 bases, V lost 5 bases, and 13 bases had no gene match. CDR3 nucleotides: TGCAGTGCTGAAACCGGGACAGGACTTTCCGATACGCAGTATTTT. Translating gives CSAETGTGLSDTQYF.

Ten or more counts support this clonotype. The chain recombines TRBV20-1 with TRBJ2-1, with TRBD2 matching 14 bases. Germline V lookup: CDR1 DFQATT, CDR2 SNEGSKA (reference sequence). The CDR3 length is 16 residues. With V trimmed by 2 bases and J by 6 bases, 6 bases remained unmatched. CDR3 in DNA: TGCAGTGCTAGAAGACTAGCGGGGGGGCTAAGCAATGAGCAGTTCTTC. This encodes CSARRLAGGLSNEQFF.

This clonotype showed up many times. The CDR3, as DNA: TGTGCCACCAGTGATCCCGCTAGCGGGGGGACAGATACGCAGTATTTT. Amino acid sequence: CATSDPASGGTDTQYF. The chain recombines TRBV24-1 with TRBJ2-3, with 11 nucleotides matching TRBD2. The CDR3 has 16 amino acids. V trimming: 3 bases; J trimming: 3 bases; junction bases outside the gene matches: 4. The V gene's germline CDR1 is KGHDR and CDR2 SFDVKD.

This clonotype was recorded at least ten times. The genes are TRBV27 and TRBJ2-7; D not resolved. The CDR3 runs to 13 residues. The germline V gene encodes CDR1 MNHEY and CDR2 SMNVEV (reference sequence). V lost 3 bases, J lost 5 bases, and 11 bases lay in between. CDR3 in amino acids: CASSFDPRDEQYF. The DNA for the CDR3 is TGTGCCAGCAGTTTTGATCCGAGAGACGAGCAGTACTTC.